This TCR beta chain was profiled in a study of blood T cell repertoires in COVID-19 (dated by TCRdb to the early 2020s). At the level of the whole study: Samples covering the acute and convalescent phases of COVID-19 were provided by collaborators in the United States, Italy and Spain. The material from the prospective study consisted of cDNA or gDNA derived from T cells, B-cell-depleted T cells, or PBMCs. The dataset comprised deeply sampled blood TCRbeta repertoires from subjects exposed to, actively infected with, or recovered from COVID-19. The repertoires were released in a freely available public database intended as a resource for research on the immune response to SARS-CoV-2. The samples were drawn from two sources: the first 160 participants of the ongoing ImmuneRACE study, and 1,254 subjects contributed by 6 global collaborators. Sample metadata almost always included a de-identified subject ID, COVID-19 status, age in years and sex. Where HLA class I and class II types were available, the types were taken from metadata supplied by the sample provider, not from assay-based typing.

Regarding this clone: This receptor's antigen is unknown. Base qualities are not recorded, but no much larger clone differs from it by a single base.

After removal of 3 bases from V and 4 bases from J, the junction retains 7 bases not matched to a gene. CDR1 SGHAT and CDR2 FQDESV were looked up in the germline V gene (reference sequence). From cysteine to phenylalanine, the CDR3 is 16 amino acids long. The entry retains the CDR3 DNA only, 48 bases that are in frame from base 1. The immunoSEQ Assay, a bias-controlled multiplex PCR, was used to amplify TCRbeta CDR3 regions from genomic DNA. In the source study's methods: The number of nucleated cells in each sample was estimated by amplification of reference gene primers within the assay. To quantify the absolute abundance of each unique TCRbeta CDR3 rearrangement, sequence reads were collapsed and filtered. For each sample, productive Simpson clonality was calculated by taking the square root of Simpson's diversity index across productive rearrangements. Not all clones reach the TCRdb copy of this immuneACCESS table, which keeps in-frame sequences only. Checked studies attribute under half of the gap to unresolved V genes and leave the rest unexplained. From that table come the V and J calls and clone size; the DNA was used to work out D and trimming. The sample yields roughly 230,000 clones; 80% to 90% were counted once. The top ten clonotypes cover around 0.98% of the sample.

Collaborating institutions collected whole blood in K2EDTA tubes following their own protocols. For TCRbeta analysis, collaborators shipped samples in one of three forms: frozen whole blood, isolated PBMCs, or DNA extracted from either of those sample types. Study-wide conclusions, independent of this receptor: The amount of clinical and demographic metadata varied by source and participant and was provided uncurated.

The receptor's source is a man in his forties with acute or convalescent COVID-19. The material sequenced was peripheral blood. Recombination connected TRBV11-1 to TRBJ2-3; a stretch of 10 junction bases matches TRBD2. The nucleotide sequence reads as follows: TGTGCCAGCAGCTTGGAGCGGGGGGGCCTCGCAGATACGCAGTATTTT. Its translation is CASSLERGGLADTQYF.